These T cell receptor beta chains were read from a single sample in a study of cytomegalovirus exposure and HLA in healthy donors. The protocol was immunoSEQ multiplex PCR, while the TCRdb copy is restricted to in-frame clones and leaves out a portion. There are under 130,000 clones in the sample, with about 0.59% held by the top ten. Sequenced material: PBMCs. All receptors derive from a middle-aged man in good health and CMV-seronegative. The CDR3 runs from the conserved cysteine through the conserved F or W. D genes are given only for firm matches.

CDR3 length: 17
J gene: TRBJ1-5
D gene: TRBD1
V gene: TRBV18
CDR3 DNA: TGTGCCAGCTCTCCTGTACAACCGGGACAGGGATATCAGCCCCAGCATTTT
CDR3 protein: CASSPVQPGQGYQPQHF

CDR3 length: 15
J gene: TRBJ2-1
D gene: TRBD2
V gene: TRBV6-5
CDR3 DNA: TGTGCCAGCAGTCCTAGCGGGAGTGCCTACAATGAGCAGTTCTTC
CDR3 protein: CASSPSGSAYNEQFF

CDR3 length: 15
J gene: TRBJ1-3
D gene: -
V gene: TRBV6-5
CDR3 DNA: TGTGCCAGCAGTTACAGGCCAGGCTCTGGAAACACCATATATTTT
CDR3 protein: CASSYRPGSGNTIYF

CDR3 length: 17
J gene: TRBJ2-1
D gene: TRBD2
V gene: TRBV6-1
CDR3 DNA: TGTGCCAGCAGTGACACTAGCGGGAGGGGGTTCTACAATGAGCAGTTCTTC
CDR3 protein: CASSDTSGRGFYNEQFF

CDR3 length: 15
J gene: TRBJ2-7
D gene: TRBD2
V gene: TRBV28
CDR3 DNA: TGTGCCAGCAGTGGACCGGGACTAGCGGTATACGAGCAGTACTTC
CDR3 protein: CASSGPGLAVYEQYF

CDR3 length: 14
J gene: TRBJ2-7
D gene: TRBD1
V gene: TRBV6-5
CDR3 DNA: TGTGCCAGCAGAGCCGGACAGGGGCCGTACGAGCAGTACTTC
CDR3 protein: CASRAGQGPYEQYF

CDR3 length: 15
J gene: TRBJ2-7
D gene: TRBD1
V gene: TRBV15
CDR3 DNA: TGTGCCACCAGCAGAGCCTCGACAGGGGATGACGAGCAGTACTTC
CDR3 protein: CATSRASTGDDEQYF

CDR3 length: 13
J gene: TRBJ1-2
D gene: TRBD1
V gene: TRBV5-8
CDR3 DNA: TGTGCCAGCAGCTTACAGGGGAACTATGGCTACACCTTC
CDR3 protein: CASSLQGNYGYTF

CDR3 length: 14
J gene: TRBJ2-3
D gene: -
V gene: TRBV5-1
CDR3 DNA: TGCGCCAGCAGCTTGGACGGAGGCACAGATACGCAGTATTTT
CDR3 protein: CASSLDGGTDTQYF

CDR3 length: 15
J gene: TRBJ2-1
D gene: TRBD1
V gene: TRBV19
CDR3 DNA: TGTGCCAGTACACGCGAGACAGGGGGGTTCAATGAGCAGTTCTTC
CDR3 protein: CASTRETGGFNEQFF

CDR3 length: 16
J gene: TRBJ1-6
D gene: -
V gene: TRBV18
CDR3 DNA: TGTGCCAGCTCACCACCGGGAGGCTCCTCATTGAAGGCCCTCCACTTT
CDR3 protein: CASSPPGGSSLKALHF

CDR3 length: 14
J gene: TRBJ2-7
D gene: TRBD2
V gene: TRBV19
CDR3 DNA: TGTGCCAGTAGGAAGCGGGAGGGTTCCTACGAGCAGTACTTC
CDR3 protein: CASRKREGSYEQYF

CDR3 length: 13
J gene: TRBJ2-2
D gene: -
V gene: TRBV6-5
CDR3 DNA: TGTGCCAGCCTACAGGCTTACACCGGGGAGCTGTTTTTT
CDR3 protein: CASLQAYTGELFF

CDR3 length: 15
J gene: TRBJ1-1
D gene: -
V gene: TRBV5-5
CDR3 DNA: TGTGCCAGCAGCCGAGTACAGGGTACTATAACTGAAGCTTTCTTT
CDR3 protein: CASSRVQGTITEAFF

CDR3 length: 13
J gene: TRBJ1-2
D gene: -
V gene: TRBV5-1
CDR3 DNA: TGCGCCAGCAGCTCGGACAGCAGCTATGGCTACACCTTC
CDR3 protein: CASSSDSSYGYTF

CDR3 length: 15
J gene: TRBJ2-5
D gene: -
V gene: TRBV18
CDR3 DNA: TGTGCCAGCTCACCACTAGCGGAGTACCAAGAGACCCAGTACTTC
CDR3 protein: CASSPLAEYQETQYF

CDR3 length: 15
J gene: TRBJ1-4
D gene: -
V gene: TRBV25-1
CDR3 DNA: TGTGCCAGCAGTGAGATCGCGGGGTTTGGGGAAAAACTGTTTTTT
CDR3 protein: CASSEIAGFGEKLFF

CDR3 length: 12
J gene: TRBJ1-1
D gene: -
V gene: TRBV6-1
CDR3 DNA: TGTGCCTATAAACGGGGTGGCACTGAAGCTTTCTTT
CDR3 protein: CAYKRGGTEAFF

CDR3 length: 15
J gene: TRBJ2-7
D gene: -
V gene: TRBV5-1
CDR3 DNA: TGCGCCAGCAGCTTGGCCGGTCCCGAAATCTACGAGCAGTACTTC
CDR3 protein: CASSLAGPEIYEQYF

CDR3 length: 15
J gene: TRBJ1-2
D gene: TRBD1
V gene: TRBV19
CDR3 DNA: TGTGCCAGTAGCCGTCCGGAGACAGGGGACTATGGCTACACCTTC
CDR3 protein: CASSRPETGDYGYTF

CDR3 length: 16
J gene: TRBJ2-2
D gene: -
V gene: TRBV5-6
CDR3 DNA: TGTGCCAGCAGCTCCTTAACCGGGACTCTCTACGGGGAGCTGTTTTTT
CDR3 protein: CASSSLTGTLYGELFF

CDR3 length: 16
J gene: TRBJ1-1
D gene: -
V gene: TRBV6-6
CDR3 DNA: TGTGCCAGCAGTAAGAGACAGTCGACCATGAACACTGAAGCTTTCTTT
CDR3 protein: CASSKRQSTMNTEAFF

CDR3 length: 13
J gene: TRBJ1-2
D gene: TRBD1
V gene: TRBV18
CDR3 DNA: TGTGCCAGCTCACCATGGGACAGGGCTGGCTACACCTTC
CDR3 protein: CASSPWDRAGYTF

CDR3 length: 16
J gene: TRBJ1-3
D gene: -
V gene: TRBV5-1
CDR3 DNA: TGCGCCAGCAGCTTGGATGCGGTCTACTCTGGAAACACCATATATTTT
CDR3 protein: CASSLDAVYSGNTIYF

CDR3 length: 14
J gene: TRBJ1-1
D gene: -
V gene: TRBV18
CDR3 DNA: TGTGCCAGCTCACCGACCGCTACGGGCACTGAAGCTTTCTTT
CDR3 protein: CASSPTATGTEAFF

CDR3 length: 16
J gene: TRBJ2-2
D gene: TRBD1
V gene: TRBV11-2
CDR3 DNA: TGTGCCAGCAGCTTTGACAGGGTGATAAACACCGGGGAGCTGTTTTTT
CDR3 protein: CASSFDRVINTGELFF

CDR3 length: 14
J gene: TRBJ1-5
D gene: TRBD1
V gene: TRBV7-8
CDR3 DNA: TGTGCCAGCACGGGACAGGGAGGGGATCAGCCCCAGCATTTT
CDR3 protein: CASTGQGGDQPQHF

CDR3 length: 16
J gene: TRBJ1-4
D gene: TRBD1
V gene: TRBV7-9
CDR3 DNA: TGTGCCAGCAGCTTAGCGTCAGGGGGCGCGGGTGAAAAACTGTTTTTT
CDR3 protein: CASSLASGGAGEKLFF

CDR3 length: 15
J gene: TRBJ1-1
D gene: -
V gene: TRBV2
CDR3 DNA: TGTGCCAGCAGTGCAGGAAGGCCAGCTTTGACTGAAGCTTTCTTT
CDR3 protein: CASSAGRPALTEAFF

CDR3 length: 14
J gene: TRBJ2-5
D gene: TRBD2
V gene: TRBV7-9
CDR3 DNA: TGTGCCAGCAGCCAACTAGCGGTCGAAGAGACCCAGTACTTC
CDR3 protein: CASSQLAVEETQYF

CDR3 length: 14
J gene: TRBJ2-7
D gene: TRBD1
V gene: TRBV18
CDR3 DNA: TGTGCCAGCTCACGGGACAGGAGCTCCTACGAGCAGTACTTC
CDR3 protein: CASSRDRSSYEQYF

CDR3 length: 16
J gene: TRBJ2-1
D gene: TRBD2
V gene: TRBV4-2
CDR3 DNA: TGTGCCAGCGGGTTGCCTAGCGGGAGGGCCGACAATGAGCAGTTCTTC
CDR3 protein: CASGLPSGRADNEQFF

CDR3 length: 17
J gene: TRBJ2-7
D gene: TRBD1
V gene: TRBV27
CDR3 DNA: TGTGCCAGCAGTTTAGGCCCCGGGACAGGAGAGTCCTACGAGCAGTACTTC
CDR3 protein: CASSLGPGTGESYEQYF

CDR3 length: 15
J gene: TRBJ1-5
D gene: -
V gene: TRBV7-2
CDR3 DNA: TGTGCCAGCAGCTTATCACTAACCAGCAATCAGCCCCAGCATTTT
CDR3 protein: CASSLSLTSNQPQHF

CDR3 length: 15
J gene: TRBJ2-1
D gene: TRBD1
V gene: TRBV6-5
CDR3 DNA: TGTGCCAGCAGTAGAATCAGGGGGCGATTGAATGAGCAGTTCTTC
CDR3 protein: CASSRIRGRLNEQFF

CDR3 length: 15
J gene: TRBJ2-7
D gene: TRBD2
V gene: TRBV7-8
CDR3 DNA: TGTGCCAGCAGCTCAGGACTAGCGGGGATCTACGAGCAGTACTTC
CDR3 protein: CASSSGLAGIYEQYF

CDR3 length: 16
J gene: TRBJ2-5
D gene: -
V gene: TRBV7-6
CDR3 DNA: TGTGCCAGCAGCCAAATCTACGGGAGCCTCCAAGAGACCCAGTACTTC
CDR3 protein: CASSQIYGSLQETQYF

CDR3 length: 15
J gene: TRBJ1-2
D gene: TRBD1
V gene: TRBV6-1
CDR3 DNA: TGTGCCAGCAGTGAGATGGGACAGGGGGCAAATGGCTACACCTTC
CDR3 protein: CASSEMGQGANGYTF

CDR3 length: 14
J gene: TRBJ1-1
D gene: -
V gene: TRBV7-9
CDR3 DNA: TGTGCCAGCAGCTTAAAACAGGGATGGACTGAAGCTTTCTTT
CDR3 protein: CASSLKQGWTEAFF

CDR3 length: 15
J gene: TRBJ1-2
D gene: TRBD1
V gene: TRBV29-1
CDR3 DNA: TGCAGCGTTGAAGTCTCTAGGGACAGGGTTCGTGGCTACACCTTC
CDR3 protein: CSVEVSRDRVRGYTF

CDR3 length: 12
J gene: TRBJ1-2
D gene: TRBD1
V gene: TRBV29-1
CDR3 DNA: TGCAGCCTCCGGACAGGGGGCCTTGGCTACACCTTC
CDR3 protein: CSLRTGGLGYTF

CDR3 length: 14
J gene: TRBJ2-3
D gene: TRBD1
V gene: TRBV7-9
CDR3 DNA: TGTGCCAGCAGCCCCGACAGGGGGCCTCTTACGCAGTATTTT
CDR3 protein: CASSPDRGPLTQYF

CDR3 length: 14
J gene: TRBJ2-7
D gene: -
V gene: TRBV2
CDR3 DNA: TGTGCCAGCAGAGTCGGACAGAACGCCTACGAGCAGTACTTC
CDR3 protein: CASRVGQNAYEQYF

CDR3 length: 17
J gene: TRBJ2-3
D gene: TRBD2
V gene: TRBV19
CDR3 DNA: TGTGCCAGTGGTAGACTAGCGGGAGGGGGCCTGGCAGATACGCAGTATTTT
CDR3 protein: CASGRLAGGGLADTQYF

CDR3 length: 16
J gene: TRBJ1-6
D gene: -
V gene: TRBV5-5
CDR3 DNA: TGTGCCAGCAGCTTGGCCGCGGGCGTCATAGGATCACCCCTCCACTTT
CDR3 protein: CASSLAAGVIGSPLHF

CDR3 length: 17
J gene: TRBJ2-5
D gene: TRBD2
V gene: TRBV4-1
CDR3 DNA: TGCGCCAGCAGCCCCAACCTCCGACTAGCGGGGGTAGAGACCCAGTACTTC
CDR3 protein: CASSPNLRLAGVETQYF

CDR3 length: 16
J gene: TRBJ2-6
D gene: -
V gene: TRBV10-3
CDR3 DNA: TGTGCCATCAGTGAGTCGGGGAGGTCTGGGGCCAACGTCCTGACTTTC
CDR3 protein: CAISESGRSGANVLTF

CDR3 length: 14
J gene: TRBJ1-5
D gene: -
V gene: TRBV7-9
CDR3 DNA: TGTGCCAGCAGCTGGGGGGAAGCGAGACAGCCCCAGCATTTT
CDR3 protein: CASSWGEARQPQHF

CDR3 length: 15
J gene: TRBJ2-1
D gene: TRBD2
V gene: TRBV7-6
CDR3 DNA: TGTGCCAGCAGCTCCAGACTAGCGGGGGGCGATGAGCAGTTCTTC
CDR3 protein: CASSSRLAGGDEQFF

CDR3 length: 14
J gene: TRBJ1-2
D gene: -
V gene: TRBV19
CDR3 DNA: TGTGCCAGTAGTCTCAGACGACAGGACTATGGCTACACCTTC
CDR3 protein: CASSLRRQDYGYTF

CDR3 length: 13
J gene: TRBJ1-1
D gene: -
V gene: TRBV30
CDR3 DNA: TGTGCCTGGAAACTAGGAAGGGGGGGTGAAGCTTTCTTT
CDR3 protein: CAWKLGRGGEAFF

CDR3 length: 15
J gene: TRBJ2-7
D gene: TRBD1
V gene: TRBV7-2
CDR3 DNA: TGTGCCAGCAGCGACCGGACAGGAACAATTTACGAGCAGTACTTC
CDR3 protein: CASSDRTGTIYEQYF

CDR3 length: 15
J gene: TRBJ2-2
D gene: -
V gene: TRBV7-6
CDR3 DNA: TGTGCCAGCAGCTCTCGGACAGAAAACACCGGGGAGCTGTTTTTT
CDR3 protein: CASSSRTENTGELFF